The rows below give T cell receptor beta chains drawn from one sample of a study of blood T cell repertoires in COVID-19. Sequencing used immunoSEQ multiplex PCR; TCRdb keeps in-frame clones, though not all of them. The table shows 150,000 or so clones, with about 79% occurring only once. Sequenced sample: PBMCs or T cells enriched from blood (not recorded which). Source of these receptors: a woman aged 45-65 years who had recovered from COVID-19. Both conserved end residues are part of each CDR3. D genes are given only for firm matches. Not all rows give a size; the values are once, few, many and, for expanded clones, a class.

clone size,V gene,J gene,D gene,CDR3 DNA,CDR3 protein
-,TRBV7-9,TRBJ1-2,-,TGTGCCAGCAGCCCGTCTAACTATGGCTACACCTTC,CASSPSNYGYTF
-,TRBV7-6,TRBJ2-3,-,TGTGCCAGCAGCCCCCGGGGGACAGGGTGGGGGATGCGGCCTAGCGGGACAGATACGCAGTATTTT,CASSPRGTGWGMRPSGTDTQYF
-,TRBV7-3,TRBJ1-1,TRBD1,TGTGCCAGCAGCCCTTCCGGGACAGGGTCACCGGTGGCTTTCTTT,CASSPSGTGSPVAFF
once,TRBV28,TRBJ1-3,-,TGTGCCAGCAGTTTCGCAGGGGTTGCTGGAAACACCATATATTTT,CASSFAGVAGNTIYF
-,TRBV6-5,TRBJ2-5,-,TGTGCCAGCAGTCTAGCCGAAGAGACCCAGTACTTC,CASSLAEETQYF
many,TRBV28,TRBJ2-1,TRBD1,TGTGCCAGCAGCAAGGGACAGGGACAGAATGAGCAGTTCTTC,CASSKGQGQNEQFF
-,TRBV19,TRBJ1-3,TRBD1,TGTGCCAGTAGTATCAGACAGGGGACCGCTGGAAACACCATATATTTT,CASSIRQGTAGNTIYF
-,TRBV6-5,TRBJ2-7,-,TGTGCCAGCAGTTACTCAGGCTCAGAGGAGTACTTC,CASSYSGSEEYF
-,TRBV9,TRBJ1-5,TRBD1,TGTGCCAGCAACCTGGATGGACAGGGGAGGCAGCCCCAGCATTTT,CASNLDGQGRQPQHF
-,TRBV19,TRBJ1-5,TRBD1,TGTGCCAGTAGTAACTCAGTGAGACAGGGACAGAGCAATCAGCCCCAGCATTTT,CASSNSVRQGQSNQPQHF
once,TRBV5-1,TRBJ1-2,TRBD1,TGCGCCAGCAGCTTGGTCGGGAGGGGGCGCGACTATGGCTACACCTTC,CASSLVGRGRDYGYTF
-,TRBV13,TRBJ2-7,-,TGTGCCAGCAGCGCCAGGGGACCTCCCTACGAGCAGTACTTC,CASSARGPPYEQYF
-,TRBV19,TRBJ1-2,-,TGTGCCAGTAGTTCTTGGACAACTTATGGCTACACCTTC,CASSSWTTYGYTF
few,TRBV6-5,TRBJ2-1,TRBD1,TGTGCCAGCACCGGGACAGGAGATAATGAGCAGTTCTTC,CASTGTGDNEQFF
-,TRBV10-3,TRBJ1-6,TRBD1,TGTGCCATCAGCGAGAGGAACAGGGGGAGGTCCTATAATTCACCCCTCCACTTT,CAISERNRGRSYNSPLHF
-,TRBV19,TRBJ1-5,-,TGTGCCAGTAGTCCCCAACAGGGAACGGTAGGGAATCAGCCCCAGCATTTT,CASSPQQGTVGNQPQHF
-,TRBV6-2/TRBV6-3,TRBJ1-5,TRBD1,TGTGCCAGCAGCTCGGGACAGGGGAAGTATCAGCCCCAGCATTTT,CASSSGQGKYQPQHF
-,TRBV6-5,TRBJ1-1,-,TGTGCCAGCAGTTACTCGGCCAGAACAGGGACAGAAGCTTTCTTT,CASSYSARTGTEAFF
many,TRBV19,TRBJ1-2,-,TGTGCCAGTAGTTGGCAGGGTGGTGGCTACACCTTC,CASSWQGGGYTF
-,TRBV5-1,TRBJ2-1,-,TGCGCCAGCAGCGCGACCGGGACAACCAACAATGAGCAGTTCTTC,CASSATGTTNNEQFF
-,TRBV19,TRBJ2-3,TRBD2,TGTGCCAGTAGTACCGGACTAGCGGGGGGAACAGATACGCAGTATTTT,CASSTGLAGGTDTQYF
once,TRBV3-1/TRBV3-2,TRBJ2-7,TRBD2,TGTGCCAGCAGCCAAGCGGGACTAGCGGGAGGTTTGGACGAGCAGTACTTC,CASSQAGLAGGLDEQYF
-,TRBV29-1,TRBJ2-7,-,TGCAGCGTTGTGGTGGTGAGCTCCTACGAGCAGTACTTC,CSVVVVSSYEQYF
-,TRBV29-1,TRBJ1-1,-,TGCAGCGTTGATTTGGAGGGTATGAACACTGAAGCTTTCTTT,CSVDLEGMNTEAFF
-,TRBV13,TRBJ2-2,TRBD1,TGTGCCAGCAGCTACGGACAGGGCGCGGCCACCGGGGAGCTGTTTTTT,CASSYGQGAATGELFF
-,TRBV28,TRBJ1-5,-,TGTGCCAGCAGTCCCCAGGGGTATAGCAATCAGCCCCAGCATTTT,CASSPQGYSNQPQHF
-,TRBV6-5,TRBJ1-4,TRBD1,TGTGCCAGCGGGAGACAGGGGGTTGAAAAACTGTTTTTT,CASGRQGVEKLFF
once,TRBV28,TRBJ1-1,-,TGTGCCAGCACCCCCGCAGGATATATTGAAGCTTTCTTT,CASTPAGYIEAFF
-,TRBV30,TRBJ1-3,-,TGTGCCTGGAGGTTACAGGGAAGCTCTGGAAACACCATATATTTT,CAWRLQGSSGNTIYF
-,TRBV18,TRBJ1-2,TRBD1,TGTGCCAGCTCACCGGACAGGGACGCCTATGGCTACACCTTC,CASSPDRDAYGYTF
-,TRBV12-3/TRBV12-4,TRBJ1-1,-,TGTGCCAGCAGTTTAGGAGGGAACACTGAAGCTTTCTTT,CASSLGGNTEAFF
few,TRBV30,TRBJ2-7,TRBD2,TGTGCCTGGAGGACTAGCTTGACGCAGTACTTC,CAWRTSLTQYF
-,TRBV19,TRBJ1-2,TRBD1,TGTGCCAGTAGTACCACAGGGGGCGCGGCCTATGGCTACACCTTC,CASSTTGGAAYGYTF
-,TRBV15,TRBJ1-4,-,TGTGCCACCAGCACAAGACAGGAACTGTTTTTT,CATSTRQELFF
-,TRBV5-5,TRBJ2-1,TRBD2,TGTGCCAGCAGCCCCAGCGGGAGCAGATACAATGAGCAGTTCTTC,CASSPSGSRYNEQFF
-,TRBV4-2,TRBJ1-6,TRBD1,TGTGCCAGCAGCCAAGGACAGGGGGATTCTAATTCACCCCTCCACTTT,CASSQGQGDSNSPLHF
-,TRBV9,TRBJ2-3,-,TGTGCCAGCAGCGTCCGACTCCCCACGGGGGACGGCACAGATACGCAGTATTTT,CASSVRLPTGDGTDTQYF
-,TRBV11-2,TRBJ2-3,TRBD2,TGTGCCAGCAGCTTCTCCGCGGGAGGGCCTAGGGATACGCAGTATTTT,CASSFSAGGPRDTQYF
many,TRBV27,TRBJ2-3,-,TGTGCCAGCAGCCCAGGACTTTCCACAGATACGCAGTATTTT,CASSPGLSTDTQYF
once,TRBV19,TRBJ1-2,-,TGTGCCAGTCAGCCTAAAAAGGGACATCTGAACTATGGCTACACCTTC,CASQPKKGHLNYGYTF
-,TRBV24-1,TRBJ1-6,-,TGTGCCACCAGATTAGACAGCTCCTATAATTCACCCCTCCACTTT,CATRLDSSYNSPLHF
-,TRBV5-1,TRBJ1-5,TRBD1,TGCGCCAGCAGCCTAGGGACAGGGGGCAGCAATCAGCCCCAGCATTTT,CASSLGTGGSNQPQHF
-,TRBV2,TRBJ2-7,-,TGTGCCAGCAGTGTAGGGGGCGAGCAGTACTTC,CASSVGGEQYF
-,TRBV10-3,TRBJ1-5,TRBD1,TGTGCCATCAGTACGGGACAGGCTAATCAGCCCCAGCATTTT,CAISTGQANQPQHF
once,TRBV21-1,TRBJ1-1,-,TGTGCCAGCAGCAAGGGGGACAGGGGGACCCTAAAACTGGGGCCCTCGGAAGCTTTCTTT,CASSKGDRGTLKLGPSEAFF
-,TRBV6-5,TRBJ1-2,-,TGTGCCAGCACTAGGACAGTAACTAACTATGGCTACACCTTC,CASTRTVTNYGYTF